This is a list of T cell receptor beta chains from one sample in a study of T cells in Graves' hyperthyroidism and ophthalmopathy. TCRdb re-called the multiplex PCR reads with MiXCR, one entry per CDR3 protein. The sample lists about 360,000 distinct CDR3 sequences; around 25% were seen once. The sequenced material came from blood. The receptors come from a man aged 50-60 years with Graves' hyperthyroidism. CDR3s include the opening cysteine and the closing phenylalanine or tryptophan. Each record gives: D gene, J gene, V gene, clone size, CDR3 protein, CDR3 DNA. D genes are given only for firm matches. Expanded clones get a size class; other rows say once, few or many, or leave the size out.

d_call: -
j_call: TRBJ1-2
v_call: TRBV5-5
clone_size: -
cdr3_aa: CASSLGAAGTRNYGYTF
cdr3_nt: TGTGCCAGCAGCTTGGGGGCTGCGGGCACGAGAAACTATGGCTACACCTTC

d_call: -
j_call: TRBJ2-1
v_call: TRBV10-3
clone_size: -
cdr3_aa: CAISETLTTQGGNEQFF
cdr3_nt: TGTGCCATCAGTGAGACCTTGACTACTCAGGGGGGGAATGAGCAGTTCTTC

d_call: -
j_call: TRBJ2-3
v_call: TRBV6-2/TRBV6-3
clone_size: many
cdr3_aa: CASSYGGGTQYF
cdr3_nt: TGTGCCAGCAGTTACGGGGGAGGTACGCAGTATTTT

d_call: TRBD2
j_call: TRBJ2-3
v_call: TRBV4-2
clone_size: once
cdr3_aa: CASSQENSGRVVTQYF
cdr3_nt: TGTGCCAGCAGCCAAGAAAATAGCGGGAGGGTAGTTACGCAGTATTTT

d_call: TRBD1
j_call: TRBJ1-3
v_call: TRBV20-1
clone_size: -
cdr3_aa: CSARESTGWGPGNTIYF
cdr3_nt: TGCAGTGCTAGAGAGTCGACAGGGTGGGGTCCTGGAAACACCATATATTTT

d_call: -
j_call: TRBJ2-5
v_call: TRBV20-1
clone_size: many
cdr3_aa: CSAGRGQETQYF
cdr3_nt: TGCAGTGCCGGCCGGGGGCAAGAGACCCAGTACTTC

d_call: -
j_call: TRBJ2-2
v_call: TRBV6-7
clone_size: few
cdr3_aa: CASSMREEGPNTGELFF
cdr3_nt: TGTGCCAGCAGTATGAGGGAGGAGGGCCCGAACACCGGGGAGCTGTTTTTT

d_call: -
j_call: TRBJ1-1
v_call: TRBV24-1
clone_size: few
cdr3_aa: CATPAEGPKGNTEAFF
cdr3_nt: TGTGCCACCCCTGCGGAGGGCCCTAAAGGAAACACTGAAGCTTTCTTT

d_call: -
j_call: TRBJ2-7
v_call: TRBV7-9
clone_size: many
cdr3_aa: CASSSGQQDEQYF
cdr3_nt: TGTGCCAGCAGCTCCGGACAGCAGGACGAGCAGTACTTC

d_call: TRBD2
j_call: TRBJ2-7
v_call: TRBV10-2
clone_size: -
cdr3_aa: CASSESRTSGKKGSYEHYF
cdr3_nt: TGCGCCAGCAGTGAGTCTAGGACTAGCGGGAAAAAGGGTTCCTACGAGCACTACTTC

d_call: TRBD1
j_call: TRBJ1-2
v_call: TRBV6-1
clone_size: few
cdr3_aa: CASSPVQGAVGYTF
cdr3_nt: TGTGCCAGCAGCCCTGTACAGGGGGCTGTTGGCTACACCTTC

d_call: TRBD2
j_call: TRBJ2-1
v_call: TRBV20-1
clone_size: -
cdr3_aa: CSALQAGAPSYNEQFF
cdr3_nt: TGCAGTGCGCTTCAAGCGGGAGCCCCCTCCTACAATGAGCAGTTCTTC

d_call: -
j_call: TRBJ2-1
v_call: TRBV12-3/TRBV12-4
clone_size: few
cdr3_aa: CASSLGLVPEQFF
cdr3_nt: TGTGCCAGCAGTTTAGGGCTAGTCCCTGAGCAGTTCTTC

d_call: TRBD1
j_call: TRBJ1-5
v_call: TRBV27
clone_size: few
cdr3_aa: CASGRTGASNQPQHF
cdr3_nt: TGTGCCAGCGGAAGAACAGGGGCTAGCAATCAGCCCCAGCATTTT

d_call: TRBD1
j_call: TRBJ2-7
v_call: TRBV27
clone_size: few
cdr3_aa: CASRDRGASYEQYF
cdr3_nt: TGTGCCAGCCGCGACAGGGGAGCATCCTACGAGCAGTACTTC